A single TCR beta chain is shown here with its context. What it binds is unknown. Germline is not matched at one junction end, which may reflect a read error. These data belong to a study of shared clonotypes between healthy human individuals. General study findings and limits: The rarefaction results pointed to incomplete sorted-subset sequencing despite large depth. An anticipated effect of sequencing depth on clonotype sharing among donors was recognized.

The V gene's germline CDR1 is SSHAT and CDR2 FNYEAQ (reference sequence). This CDR3 comprises 20 residues. Profiled with immunoSEQ multiplex PCR; TCRdb holds only in-frame clones, not every one. The data show approximately 1.5 million clones, approximately 98.5% seen once. The source of this sequence is a young man in good health. The chain uses TRBV7-7 and TRBJ2-1; TRBD1 matches 8 bases. The sample comprised naive CD4+ T cells sorted from blood. Subset indicated: CD45RA+ positively selected. The CDR3 coding sequence is TGTGCTAGCAGCTTAGGGCAGGGGGCGATGGCGGGACCAGCCTACAATGAGCAGTTCTTC. As protein: CASSLGQGAMAGPAYNEQFF. The full variable domain, in which reference TRBV7-7 and TRBJ2-1 provide the parts outside the CDR3, is GAGVSQSPRYKVTKRGQDVTLRCDPISSHATLYWYQQALGQGPEFLTYFNYEAQPDKSGLPSDRFSAERPEGSISTLTIQRTEQRDSAMYRCASSLGQGAMAGPAYNEQFFGPGTRLTVL.